Reported below is one TCR beta chain. V was pared by 2 bases and J by 4 bases, with 11 bases between. The V gene's germline CDR1 is LNHDA and CDR2 SQIVND (reference sequence). CDR3 length: 14 residues. Followed over time, Seattle patients had been enrolled while infection was active. These data originate in a study of blood T cell repertoires in COVID-19. Across the whole study: In each case, the material was cDNA or gDNA derived from T cells, B-cell-depleted T cells, or PBMCs.

How the authors handled the data: Amplification with reference gene primers provided the estimates of nucleated cell counts. Profiled with immunoSEQ multiplex PCR; TCRdb holds only in-frame clones, not every one. For V, J and clone size, that table is used; D and trimming come from the DNA. The data contain under 400,000 clones, 89% of them singletons. The gene calls are TRBV19 and TRBJ1-1; perhaps TRBD1 as D (5 bases). Sequenced input: peripheral blood. The receptor's source is a woman aged 55 to 70 with COVID-19, enrolled during active disease. The CDR3 DNA reads as TGTGCCAGTAGTATATGGGGCAGGAGCACTGAAGCTTTCTTT. Translated, it gives CASSIWGRSTEAFF.